Listed below are T cell receptor beta chains from one sample, sequenced in a study of cytomegalovirus exposure and HLA in healthy donors. Some clones are missing from TCRdb's copy, which holds only in-frame ones; the method was immunoSEQ multiplex PCR. Here the sample spans about 190,000 clones, about four fifths being singletons. Sequencing was carried out using PBMCs. The receptors come from a woman in her late teens or twenties in good health and CMV-seronegative. Both conserved end residues are part of each CDR3.

v_gene | CDR3aa
TRBV28 | CASRKRGQRGTSGSRKSYEQYF
TRBV19 | CASSADRENTEAFF
TRBV9 | CASSVWAGEGVNEQFF
TRBV11-2 | CASSHQAGGGYNEQFF
TRBV7-2 | CASSFGGLRGYTF
TRBV5-4 | CASSPSLGRRQETQYF
TRBV11-2 | CASTVRDNEQFF
TRBV30 | CASQREERADTQYF
TRBV27 | CASSRRGAAGDQPQHF
TRBV4-3 | CASSPSGLTRLEQFF
TRBV20-1 | CSAQNKETQYF
TRBV7-2 | CASSSTSLHYGYTF
TRBV7-9 | CSSSPSGQGSSYNEQFF
TRBV2 | CASSRDTGFGGYEQYF
TRBV6-5 | CASSSRQAISYNEQFF
TRBV18 | CASSLDRGGNQPQHF
TRBV4-2 | CASSQPLGDIQYF
TRBV7-9 | CSSSEGQVSLF
TRBV11-2 | CASSLGTGGLGEYF
TRBV1 | CTSSQDRTGVETGELFF
TRBV6-1 | CATHSGRATGELFF
TRBV28 | CASSLFGTGVQETQYF
TRBV11-2 | CASSSGTGHNYGYTF
TRBV27 | CASRYSTGNEQFF
TRBV5-5 | CASSFRGLSYEQYF
TRBV5-1 | CASSSWTGEETQYF
TRBV7-6 | CASSLYGVDQPQHF
TRBV7-2 | CASSFSTRGQPQHF
TRBV6-6 | CASSYGTGGSMDTQYF
TRBV27 | CASSSGTPEVYEQYF
TRBV28 | CATLWGGLNNSPLHF
TRBV29-1 | CSVEREGGDRETDTQYF
TRBV10-3 | CAISELTANYGYTF
TRBV10-1 | CASSVVGDGEQYF
TRBV7-6 | CASSLGGAGGYNEQFF
TRBV7-9 | CASNGGDGPNSPLHF
TRBV7-9 | CASSARDSNYGYTF
TRBV11-2 | CASSDEAASVETQYF
TRBV6-5 | CASNFGQGSNQPQHF
TRBV14 | CASSQFKVREPTDTQYF
TRBV5-8 | CASSLRQGLTGEAFF
TRBV7-9 | CASSLVDRQETQYF
TRBV10-1 | CAVSGHLSGANVLTF
TRBV4-1 | CASRGQEVWPQHF
TRBV28 | CASSTNSGGKAFF
TRBV6-1 | CASSEARRTGRIQETQYF
TRBV28 | CASSPGLVNTEAFF
TRBV6-5 | CASSYSTAGTEAFF